These 21 T cell receptor beta chains share one sample of origin, sequenced in a study of T-cell reconstitution after alpha-beta-depleted transplantation in children. The authors prepared the TCRbeta library with unique molecular identifiers. TCRdb re-called the PCR reads with MiXCR, one entry per CDR3 protein. The data contain approximately 520,000 distinct CDR3 sequences, roughly an eighth of them singletons. Source: PBMCs, mostly from graft donor cells, taken 180 days after TCRalphabeta/CD19-depleted stem cell transplant. The receptors shown here come from a female patient aged 2-10 years who had a stem cell transplant for aplastic anemia, so the T cells may come from the graft donor.

This clonotype came up a few times. The gene calls are TRBV12-3 or TRBV12-4 and TRBJ2-7, with D possibly being TRBD1 or TRBD2 (5 bases each). V was shortened by 6 bases and J by 3 bases, with 15 bases between the two germline ends. The CDR3 is 14 residues long. CDR3 nucleotides: TGTGCCAGCAGCGAAATACTAGGGGACTACGAGCAGTACTTC. Encoded protein: CASSEILGDYEQYF.

The chain employs TRBV12-3 or TRBV12-4 and TRBJ2-7; weak D call: TRBD2 (5 bases). V was cut by 2 bases and J by 6 bases, with 14 bases left in between. This CDR3 region has 14 residues. The DNA of the CDR3 is TGTGCCAGCAGTTTAATGGGAGCTTCTGGCGAGCAGTACGTC. It is translated as CASSLMGASGEQYV.

This chain joins TRBV27 and TRBJ1-1; 8 bases agree with TRBD1. The CDR3 consists of 14 residues. J gave up 5 bases and V 5 bases, and 7 bases lay outside the gene matches. Looked up from germline, CDR1 is MNHEY and CDR2 is SMNVEV (reference sequence). The CDR3 loop reads CASSQGAYGTEAFF. The CDR3 DNA sequence: TGTGCCAGCAGTCAGGGGGCTTATGGGACTGAAGCTTTCTTT.

The V and J genes are TRBV28 and TRBJ2-7; D perhaps matches TRBD2 (6 bases). This CDR3 comprises 14 residues. Germline V gene lookup returns CDR1 MDHEN and CDR2 SYDVKM. V lost 6 bases and J 7 bases, leaving 19 bases between the germline ends. This CDR3 reads CASSQLWGDREQYF. The DNA for the CDR3 is TGTGCCAGCAGCCAACTTTGGGGGGATCGTGAGCAGTACTTC.

The rearrangement joins TRBV20-1 to TRBJ2-2, with D maybe TRBD1 (6 bases). Germline V gene sequence: CDR1 DFQATT, CDR2 SNEGSKA (reference sequence). V was pared by 2 bases and J by 0 bases, with 13 bases between. The CDR3 contains 16 residues. The CDR3 is CSARRSGHANTGELFF. The CDR3, as DNA: TGCAGTGCTAGACGCTCGGGACATGCGAACACCGGGGAGCTGTTTTTT.

This clonotype was found a few times. The V gene is TRBV5-6, the J gene TRBJ2-7; 9 bases line up with TRBD1. The CDR3 spans 14 residues. Germline V gene sequence: CDR1 SGHDT, CDR2 YYEEEE. After removal of 0 bases from V and 4 bases from J, the junction contained 2 bases not matched to a gene. CDR3 loop: CASSLGDRAYEQYF. Here the CDR3 DNA reads TGTGCCAGCAGCTTGGGGGACAGGGCATACGAGCAGTACTTC.

This clonotype was picked up a small number of times. This chain links TRBV20-1 with TRBJ1-2; TRBD1 is a possible D gene (5 bases). V lost 6 bases and J lost 4, with 15 bases in between. Germline CDR1 and CDR2: DFQATT and SNEGSKA (reference sequence). The CDR3 is 13 amino acids. The CDR3 region is CSARDPSSYGYTF. CDR3 nucleotide sequence: TGCAGTGCGCGGGACCCAAGCTCCTATGGCTACACCTTC.

This clonotype was recorded a few times. V usage is TRBV29-1 and J usage is TRBJ2-7; D gene uncertain. The CDR3 spans 12 residues. Germline CDR1 reads SQVTM; CDR2 reads ANQGSEA. V was pared by 4 bases and J by 3 bases, with 10 bases between. CDR3 coding DNA: TGCAGCGTTGTAGGGCTCCGCTACGAGCAGTACTTC. Residues: CSVVGLRYEQYF.

This clonotype was picked up a small number of times. J is TRBJ1-1 and V is TRBV9; possibly TRBD1 for D (5 bases). Germline CDR1 and CDR2: SGDLS and YYNGEE. This CDR3 has 14 residues. The V end was cut by 0 bases, the J end by 7 bases, with 13 bases between. This CDR3 reads CASSVVGTDLEAFF. The CDR3 DNA reads TGTGCCAGCAGCGTAGTAGGGACGGACCTTGAAGCTTTCTTT.

For the CDR3, the DNA is TGTGCCATCGCCCAGGGGGCGATGGGCTACGAGCAGTACGTC. Translation: CAIAQGAMGYEQYV. The chain uses TRBV10-3 and TRBJ2-7; 8 bases align to TRBD1. V shed 8 bases and J 3 bases; nucleotides not matched to a gene: 9. The CDR3 is 14 amino acids. CDR1 is ENHRY and CDR2 is SYGVKD in the germline V gene.

The rearrangement uses TRBV7-9 and TRBJ1-2, with TRBD1 matching over 8 bases. The CDR3 length is 15 residues. Germline CDR1 reads SEHNR; CDR2 reads FQNEAQ (reference sequence). With 5 bases clipped from V and 7 bases from J, the junction kept 12 bases outside the gene matches. The chain's CDR3 is CASSAGRQGNRGYTF. The CDR3 coding sequence is TGTGCCAGCAGCGCCGGCCGACAGGGGAATCGTGGCTACACCTTC.

The chain has TRBV7-9 and TRBJ2-3, with TRBD2 as a possible D gene (6 bases). The V gene lost 10 bases and the J gene lost 2 bases, with 13 bases spanning the gap. The CDR3 has 13 amino acids. CDR1 is SEHNR, CDR2 FQNEAQ, per germline (reference sequence). This chain's CDR3 is CAIGASDTDTQYF. The CDR3 DNA reads TGTGCCATCGGGGCTAGCGACACAGATACGCAGTATTTT.

In this sample, this clonotype turned up a few times. J is TRBJ2-1 and V is TRBV7-9, with no clear D. CDR3 length equals 16 residues. V dropped 0 bases and J dropped 0 bases, with 9 bases sitting between them. The germline V gene has CDR1 SEHNR and CDR2 FQNEAQ (reference sequence). CDR3 residues: CASSLAWAGSYNEQFF. CDR3 bases: TGTGCCAGCAGCTTAGCGTGGGCAGGCTCCTACAATGAGCAGTTCTTC.

This chain joins TRBV19 and TRBJ2-2; D is uncertain. This CDR3 has 14 amino acids. Between the trimmed V and J ends, which lost 1 base and 0 bases, there was a span of 3 bases. Germline V CDR1 and CDR2: LNHDA, SQIVND (reference sequence). The chain's CDR3 is CASSIAPNTGELFF. Here the CDR3 DNA reads TGTGCCAGTAGTATAGCACCGAACACCGGGGAGCTGTTTTTT. Together with reference TRBV19 and TRBJ2-2, the CDR3 gives the full variable domain: DGGITQSPKYLFRKEGQNVTLSCEQNLNHDAMYWYRQDPGQGLRLIYYSQIVNDFQKGDIAEGYSVSREKKESFPLTVTSAQKNPTAFYLCASSIAPNTGELFFGEGSRLTVL.

There are a few counts of this clonotype. The V and J genes are TRBV7-9 and TRBJ2-1; 11 nucleotides agree with TRBD2. Germline V CDR1 and CDR2: SEHNR, FQNEAQ (reference sequence). The CDR3 runs to 16 residues. V lost 2 bases, J lost 6 bases, and 6 bases stayed unmatched. The CDR3 nucleotides read TGTGCCAGCAGCTTACTAGCGGGAGGTGCTTTCAATGAGCAGTTCTTC. Protein product: CASSLLAGGAFNEQFF.

The CDR3 bases are TGTGCCAGCAGCTACGGGGAGGGATATGGCTACACCTTC. Amino acid sequence: CASSYGEGYGYTF. The V gene is TRBV6-2 or TRBV6-3, the J gene TRBJ1-2; D remains ambiguous. Germline CDR1 and CDR2: MNHEY and SVGEGT. The CDR3 is made up of 13 amino acids. The V and J ends lost 6 bases and 5 bases respectively, with 13 bases between them.

V is TRBV3-1 and J is TRBJ2-3, with 9 bases matching TRBD2. V gave up 1 base and J gave up 3 bases; unmatched junction bases: 5. Germline assignment: CDR1 LGHDT and CDR2 YNNKEL (reference sequence). CDR3 length: 16 residues. The CDR3 DNA is TGTGCCAGCAGCCAAGGGGTAGCGGGAGCGACAGATACGCAGTATTTT. It yields the protein CASSQGVAGATDTQYF.

This chain links TRBV12-5 with TRBJ2-1; D uncertain. Germline CDR1 is LGHNT and CDR2 is FRNRAP. The ends were cut back, 2 bases at V and 0 bases at J, with 14 bases in the middle. This CDR3 contains 17 residues. For the CDR3, the DNA is TGTGCTAGTGGTTTGCCCGGAACCGCCCACTCCTACAATGAGCAGTTCTTC. Translating it yields CASGLPGTAHSYNEQFF.

This clonotype was picked up a small number of times. The CDR3, as DNA: TGCGCCAGCAGCCTTGGAGGCAGGGTGGTCGGTATGAACACTGAAGCTTTCTTT. Its protein product is CASSLGGRVVGMNTEAFF. The chain has TRBV5-1 and TRBJ1-1, with D possibly TRBD1 on 5 matching bases. Germline CDR1 is SGHRS and CDR2 is YFSETQ. The CDR3 is 18 amino acids. V lost 4 bases and J lost 0, with 22 bases in between.

The rearrangement links TRBV7-3 to TRBJ2-7; TRBD2 is a possible D gene (7 bases). The CDR3 totals 15 residues. Trimming left V 3 bases short and J 0 bases short, with 12 bases between. Germline CDR1 SGHTA, CDR2 FQGTGA. The CDR3 sequence: CASSFRGGGSYEQYF. The CDR3 DNA reads as TGTGCCAGCAGCTTCCGAGGGGGGGGCTCCTACGAGCAGTACTTC.

This clonotype occurred a few times. The chain uses TRBV12-3 or TRBV12-4 and TRBJ1-2; perhaps TRBD1 as D (5 bases). The CDR3 is 12 residues long. V lost 6 bases and J 6 bases, leaving 11 bases between the germline ends. For the CDR3, the DNA is TGTGCCAGCAGGCGGAGGGGTGATGGCTACACCTTC. This sequence encodes CASRRRGDGYTF.